This T cell receptor (beta chain) was obtained from a study of cytotoxic CD8 clonotypes in ibrutinib-treated CLL. About the study: After a median of approximately 70 months, roughly 15 patients stayed remitted and about twelve progressed; responses had been partial in around 25 and complete in 2. Productive templates averaged 255,043 per sample, and productive rearrangements more than 80,000.

Sequencing used immunoSEQ multiplex PCR; TCRdb keeps in-frame clones, though not all of them. This sample has about 69,000 clones, with approximately 80% found just once. Study findings and constraints: At the start, clonality exceeded age-matched healthy donors and followed circulating CD8+ T-cell counts.

Notes on this clone: What it binds is not known.

Germline CDR1 MNHEY, CDR2 SMNVEV (reference sequence). CDR3 size: 15 residues. After removal of 3 bases from V and 5 bases from J, the junction contained 5 bases not matched to a gene. This TCR was sampled from a human donor with chronic lymphocytic leukemia. This chain uses TRBV27 with TRBJ1-5, with 9 bases matching TRBD1. This sample comprised PBMCs, obtained at disease progression, from a patient treated with ibrutinib. The CDR3: CASSLGTGRHQPQHF. The DNA for the CDR3 is TGTGCCAGCAGTTTGGGGACAGGGAGGCATCAGCCCCAGCATTTT.